The rows below give T cell receptor beta chains drawn from one sample of a study of blood T cell repertoires in COVID-19. Assay: immunoSEQ multiplex PCR; the TCRdb copy retains only in-frame clones and omits some. The table shows roughly 79,000 clones, with 87% occurring only once. The sequencing input was peripheral blood. Receptors originate from a woman of 80 years or more with active or convalescent COVID-19. CDR3s include the opening cysteine and the closing phenylalanine or tryptophan. A D gene is named only where the DNA matches it firmly. Size tells how often a clone was seen (once, few, many) or the class of an expanded clone, and some rows leave it out.

clone_size: NA; j_call: TRBJ1-1; d_call: TRBD1; v_call: TRBV19; cdr3_aa: CASSVDRANEAFF; cdr3_nt: TGTGCCAGTAGTGTGGACAGGGCTAATGAAGCTTTCTTT
clone_size: NA; j_call: TRBJ2-7; d_call: TRBD2; v_call: TRBV28; cdr3_aa: CASSKAGISSYEQYF; cdr3_nt: TGTGCCAGCAGTAAAGCGGGAATAAGCTCCTACGAGCAGTACTTC
clone_size: once; j_call: TRBJ2-1; d_call: NA; v_call: TRBV7-2; cdr3_aa: CASSLGGGMNEQFF; cdr3_nt: TGTGCCAGCAGCTTAGGTGGAGGGATGAATGAGCAGTTCTTC
clone_size: NA; j_call: TRBJ1-1; d_call: TRBD1; v_call: TRBV11-1; cdr3_aa: CASSLRDRNIHAEAFF; cdr3_nt: TGTGCCAGCAGCTTAAGGGACAGAAATATACACGCTGAAGCTTTCTTT
clone_size: NA; j_call: TRBJ2-7; d_call: NA; v_call: TRBV30; cdr3_aa: CACSSGAYEQYF; cdr3_nt: TGTGCCTGTTCTTCTGGAGCCTACGAGCAGTACTTC
clone_size: NA; j_call: TRBJ2-1; d_call: TRBD1; v_call: TRBV29-1; cdr3_aa: CSVGSGGYNEQFF; cdr3_nt: TGCAGCGTTGGATCAGGGGGCTACAATGAGCAGTTCTTC
clone_size: few; j_call: TRBJ2-1; d_call: TRBD2; v_call: TRBV9; cdr3_aa: CASSVGEGLGVYNEQFF; cdr3_nt: TGTGCCAGCAGCGTAGGCGAGGGACTAGGAGTGTACAATGAGCAGTTCTTC
clone_size: NA; j_call: TRBJ1-2; d_call: NA; v_call: TRBV9; cdr3_aa: CASSVAGDPNYGYTF; cdr3_nt: TGTGCCAGCAGCGTTGCAGGGGACCCTAACTATGGCTACACCTTC
clone_size: NA; j_call: TRBJ1-2; d_call: TRBD1; v_call: TRBV28; cdr3_aa: CASRGGAAGQGGYGYTF; cdr3_nt: TGTGCCAGCAGGGGGGGGGCGGCCGGACAGGGTGGCTATGGCTACACCTTC
clone_size: once; j_call: TRBJ2-7; d_call: TRBD2; v_call: TRBV10-1; cdr3_aa: CARPDGSGGSSYEQYF; cdr3_nt: TGCGCCAGGCCCGATGGAAGCGGGGGGAGCTCCTACGAGCAGTACTTC
clone_size: NA; j_call: TRBJ2-1; d_call: TRBD2; v_call: TRBV10-3; cdr3_aa: CAISEILLAGGHNEQFF; cdr3_nt: TGTGCCATCAGTGAGATCCTACTAGCGGGAGGCCACAATGAGCAGTTCTTC
clone_size: NA; j_call: TRBJ2-3; d_call: NA; v_call: TRBV5-4; cdr3_aa: CASSLAGLGSTDTQYF; cdr3_nt: TGTGCCAGCAGCTTGGCAGGGCTGGGCAGCACAGATACGCAGTATTTT
clone_size: NA; j_call: TRBJ2-1; d_call: TRBD2; v_call: TRBV19; cdr3_aa: CASSTGGASYNEQFF; cdr3_nt: TGTGCCAGTAGTACCGGGGGGGCCTCCTACAATGAGCAGTTCTTC
clone_size: NA; j_call: TRBJ2-2; d_call: NA; v_call: TRBV7-2; cdr3_aa: CASSLVPRTNTGELFF; cdr3_nt: TGTGCCAGCAGCTTAGTTCCCAGGACGAACACCGGGGAGCTGTTTTTT
clone_size: NA; j_call: TRBJ1-5; d_call: NA; v_call: TRBV7-2; cdr3_aa: CARSLRGDQPQHF; cdr3_nt: TGTGCCAGAAGCCTCAGGGGAGATCAGCCCCAGCATTTT
clone_size: once; j_call: TRBJ2-1; d_call: TRBD1; v_call: TRBV19; cdr3_aa: CASRDRAYNEQFF; cdr3_nt: TGTGCCAGTAGGGACAGGGCCTACAATGAGCAGTTCTTC
clone_size: NA; j_call: TRBJ1-1; d_call: NA; v_call: TRBV5-5; cdr3_aa: CASSLGQSVGTEAFF; cdr3_nt: TGTGCCAGCAGCTTGGGACAGTCCGTGGGCACTGAAGCTTTCTTT
clone_size: NA; j_call: TRBJ1-4; d_call: NA; v_call: TRBV4-1; cdr3_aa: CASSQETGLFF; cdr3_nt: TGCGCCAGCAGCCAAGAAACCGGACTGTTTTTT
clone_size: NA; j_call: TRBJ2-6; d_call: TRBD1; v_call: TRBV10-3; cdr3_aa: CAISEPQGAAGANVLTF; cdr3_nt: TGTGCCATCAGTGAGCCACAGGGGGCAGCAGGGGCCAACGTCCTGACTTTC
clone_size: NA; j_call: TRBJ2-4; d_call: NA; v_call: TRBV28; cdr3_aa: CASFSRIRAKNIQYF; cdr3_nt: TGTGCCAGCTTTTCTAGGATTAGGGCCAAAAACATTCAGTACTTC
clone_size: NA; j_call: TRBJ1-6; d_call: NA; v_call: TRBV15; cdr3_aa: CATSRDGTGSSYNSPLHF; cdr3_nt: TGTGCCACCAGCAGAGATGGTACAGGCAGCTCCTATAATTCACCCCTCCACTTT
clone_size: NA; j_call: TRBJ2-7; d_call: NA; v_call: TRBV5-1; cdr3_aa: CASSLGASRYEQYF; cdr3_nt: TGCGCCAGCAGCTTGGGGGCCTCCCGGTACGAGCAGTACTTC
clone_size: NA; j_call: TRBJ2-5; d_call: TRBD2; v_call: TRBV4-1; cdr3_aa: CASSQEIGRARETQYF; cdr3_nt: TGCGCCAGCAGCCAAGAGATCGGGAGGGCCCGAGAGACCCAGTACTTC
clone_size: NA; j_call: TRBJ2-5; d_call: NA; v_call: TRBV2; cdr3_aa: CASTDWRGGETQYF; cdr3_nt: TGTGCCAGCACCGATTGGAGGGGAGGAGAGACCCAGTACTTC
clone_size: NA; j_call: TRBJ1-4; d_call: NA; v_call: TRBV5-4; cdr3_aa: CASSLDATTNEKLFF; cdr3_nt: TGTGCCAGCAGCCTAGACGCCACAACTAATGAAAAACTGTTTTTT
clone_size: NA; j_call: TRBJ1-4; d_call: TRBD1; v_call: TRBV7-9; cdr3_aa: CASSHDREEEKLFF; cdr3_nt: TGTGCCAGCAGCCACGACAGGGAGGAGGAAAAACTGTTTTTT
clone_size: NA; j_call: TRBJ2-7; d_call: NA; v_call: TRBV19; cdr3_aa: CASSSPRQGFYEQYF; cdr3_nt: TGTGCCAGTAGCTCCCCGCGGCAGGGTTTCTACGAGCAGTACTTC
clone_size: NA; j_call: TRBJ2-7; d_call: TRBD2; v_call: TRBV10-3; cdr3_aa: CAISGLAEAQYF; cdr3_nt: TGTGCCATCAGTGGTCTAGCGGAGGCCCAGTACTTC
clone_size: NA; j_call: TRBJ2-3; d_call: NA; v_call: TRBV5-4; cdr3_aa: CASSIGSGLTDTQYF; cdr3_nt: TGTGCCAGCAGCATTGGTAGCGGCCTCACAGATACGCAGTATTTT
clone_size: NA; j_call: TRBJ1-2; d_call: NA; v_call: TRBV21-1; cdr3_aa: CASSKERVGEANYGYTF; cdr3_nt: TGTGCCAGCAGCAAAGAAAGGGTAGGGGAGGCTAACTATGGCTACACCTTC
clone_size: NA; j_call: TRBJ2-5; d_call: TRBD1; v_call: TRBV2; cdr3_aa: CASMRDRAIQETQYF; cdr3_nt: TGTGCCAGCATGAGGGACAGGGCGATCCAAGAGACCCAGTACTTC
clone_size: many; j_call: TRBJ2-4; d_call: NA; v_call: TRBV6-5; cdr3_aa: CASLDRGTKNIQYF; cdr3_nt: TGTGCCAGCTTGGACAGAGGCACCAAAAACATTCAGTACTTC
clone_size: NA; j_call: TRBJ1-5; d_call: NA; v_call: TRBV19; cdr3_aa: CASSIVFGGGRQPQHF; cdr3_nt: TGTGCCAGTAGTATCGTATTCGGGGGAGGTCGTCAGCCCCAGCATTTT
clone_size: NA; j_call: TRBJ2-3; d_call: NA; v_call: TRBV30; cdr3_aa: CAWSGRGPSTDTQYF; cdr3_nt: TGTGCCTGGAGTGGCAGGGGTCCTAGCACAGATACGCAGTATTTT
clone_size: NA; j_call: TRBJ1-2; d_call: NA; v_call: TRBV21-1; cdr3_aa: CASSKDDRGAYGYTF; cdr3_nt: TGTGCCAGCAGCAAAGACGACAGGGGGGCCTATGGCTACACCTTC
clone_size: NA; j_call: TRBJ2-5; d_call: NA; v_call: TRBV7-9; cdr3_aa: CASSLGVRETQYF; cdr3_nt: TGTGCCAGCAGCTTAGGTGTCCGGGAGACCCAGTACTTC
clone_size: NA; j_call: TRBJ2-3; d_call: NA; v_call: TRBV28; cdr3_aa: CASRGEVSTDTQYF; cdr3_nt: TGTGCCAGCAGGGGGGAGGTGAGCACAGATACGCAGTATTTT
clone_size: NA; j_call: TRBJ1-1; d_call: NA; v_call: TRBV7-2; cdr3_aa: CASSLDPTGRDTEAFF; cdr3_nt: TGTGCCAGCAGCTTAGACCCAACAGGGAGGGACACTGAAGCTTTCTTT
clone_size: NA; j_call: TRBJ2-5; d_call: NA; v_call: TRBV6-5; cdr3_aa: CASSTGFGPKEYF; cdr3_nt: TGTGCCAGCAGTACAGGGTTTGGACCAAAAGAGTACTTC
clone_size: NA; j_call: TRBJ2-7; d_call: TRBD2; v_call: TRBV20-1; cdr3_aa: CSASQLAGGAYEQYF; cdr3_nt: TGCAGTGCTAGTCAACTAGCGGGAGGGGCCTACGAGCAGTACTTC
clone_size: NA; j_call: TRBJ2-2; d_call: TRBD2; v_call: TRBV9; cdr3_aa: CASSVFSGTNTGELFF; cdr3_nt: TGTGCCAGCAGCGTATTCAGCGGGACGAACACCGGGGAGCTGTTTTTT